The sequence of this T cell receptor (beta chain) was determined in a study of blood T cells in healthy people across ages (dated by TCRdb to 2013 to 2016). For the wider study: Template switching captured roughly one uniquely barcoded TCR beta cDNA molecule per two T cells in model experiments. To track age-related changes in TCR beta repertoire diversity, the study relied on deep sequencing normalized with unique cDNA molecular identifiers. Four age groups were formed from the donors: young (average approximately 16 years), middle-aged (less than 40), aged (62) and long-lived (about 75). To avoid experimental bias, donors of different ages were randomly spread across the sequencing lanes. For two donors (one aged 18 to 30 and one aged 80 or older), the study analyzed two additional independent replicas of 1 million unique cDNA reads from the same blood draw.

Including cysteine and phenylalanine, the CDR3 has 16 amino acids. Of all the DNA, just the CDR3 is kept, 48 bases in frame from base 1. The germline V gene provides CDR1 SGHDN and CDR2 FVKESK. Of note for this clonotype: It lacks a known antigen. It may be a read error: a sequence one base away is much more abundant.

Libraries were made using 5' RACE. Reads for this sample came from an Illumina HiSeq 2500. A second PCR of about 6 to 11 cycles was performed with a sample-barcoded 5' primer and a J-beta primer mix. Each TCR beta cDNA molecule received a unique molecular identifier from a template-switch 5' adaptor carrying 12 random nucleotides. At least 2.5 million CDR3-containing paired-end reads were obtained from each sample. All of the RNA was converted into first-strand cDNA using the Mint cDNA synthesis kit, with a TRBC-specific oligonucleotide serving as the primer. Following uracil-DNA glycosylase treatment, all cDNA underwent a first 18-cycle PCR with the universal primers M1SS and BC2_uni_R. In the source study's methods: Normalization of each sample was performed by random selection of 1 million high-quality reads, each carrying a distinct molecular identifier. Reads with shared molecular identifiers were discarded instead of being binned into consensus sequences. MiTCR, with a Q25 quality threshold and the strictest error-elimination algorithm, was used for CDR3 identification, clonotype clustering and error correction. A nonparametric unseen species model using Euler transformation provided a lower-bound estimate of total TCR beta diversity. Using fastp trimming at Q25 and MiXCR clonotype assembly, TCRdb reanalyzed the public sequencing data and kept in-frame beta chains. For every CDR3 protein sequence, its rows merge into one entry that carries the most common genes and DNA. V and J calls and clone size were set by TCRdb, not the authors. The table for this sample lists 850,000 or so distinct CDR3 sequences; 25% to 35% of them were counted only once. The ten largest clones take up around 16% of the sample.

On the study overall, not on this receptor specifically: Observed TCR beta diversity per million T cells fell roughly linearly with age, and a significant reduction was already apparent by age around 36. Conclusive comparison of naive and antigen-experienced compartments was prevented by the profiling of bulk unsorted PBMCs. The long-lived group showed more naive CD4+ T cells, fewer expanded clones and increased TCR diversity than the aged group, suggesting age selection. Donor CMV infection status was unknown, potentially confounding age-related changes in expanded clonotypes. Estimates of total diversity from one million sequenced T cells were regarded as lower bounds and underestimates. There was a strong correlation between observed TCR beta diversity and the percentage of naive T cells measured by flow cytometry.

The approximately 39 donors, aged about 6 to 95 years, were systemically healthy Caucasian individuals from Russia. Each donor gave 8 to 10 milliliters of peripheral blood, drawn into EDTA-treated Vacutainer tubes. Ficoll-Paque density-gradient centrifugation was used to isolate PBMCs, with at least 7 million per sample. Trizol reagent was used to extract total RNA from the PBMCs, yielding at least 5 micrograms per sample. For every donor, flow cytometry on a PBMC aliquot measured the percentage of naive CD45RAhigh/CD27high T cells. The rearranged chain carries TRBV14 and TRBJ2-1; TRBD1 is possibly the D segment (6 matching bases). Sequenced sample: blood. The receptor's source is an elderly woman in good health. The sequence in DNA is TGTGCCAGCAGGGGCGAAACAGGGATGGCCTACAATGTGCAGTTCTTC. Translated, it reads CASRGETGMAYNVQFF.